The entry below describes one T cell receptor (beta chain). The study enrolled healthy HIV-negative adults without recent acute infections or vaccinations as donors. Germline CDR1 MDHEN, CDR2 SYDVKM. The V end lost 3 bases, the J end lost 4 bases, and 13 bases lay between the germline ends. The CDR3 loop spans 15 amino acids. This entry is derived from a study of shared clonotypes between healthy human individuals. Only in-frame clones appear in the TCRdb table, and some are missing; sequencing was by immunoSEQ multiplex PCR. In the table there are 530,000 or so clones, 75% to 80% of which are singletons.

The J gene is TRBJ2-1, the V gene TRBV28, with D perhaps TRBD2 (5 bases). The sequencing input was PBMCs. The clonotype was recovered from a woman aged 40 to 49 in good health. Some clones in this sample may be carry-over from other donors' samples. CDR3 sequence: CASSFSRDYYNEQFF. In DNA, the CDR3 is TGTGCCAGCAGTTTTTCCCGGGATTATTACAATGAGCAGTTCTTC.